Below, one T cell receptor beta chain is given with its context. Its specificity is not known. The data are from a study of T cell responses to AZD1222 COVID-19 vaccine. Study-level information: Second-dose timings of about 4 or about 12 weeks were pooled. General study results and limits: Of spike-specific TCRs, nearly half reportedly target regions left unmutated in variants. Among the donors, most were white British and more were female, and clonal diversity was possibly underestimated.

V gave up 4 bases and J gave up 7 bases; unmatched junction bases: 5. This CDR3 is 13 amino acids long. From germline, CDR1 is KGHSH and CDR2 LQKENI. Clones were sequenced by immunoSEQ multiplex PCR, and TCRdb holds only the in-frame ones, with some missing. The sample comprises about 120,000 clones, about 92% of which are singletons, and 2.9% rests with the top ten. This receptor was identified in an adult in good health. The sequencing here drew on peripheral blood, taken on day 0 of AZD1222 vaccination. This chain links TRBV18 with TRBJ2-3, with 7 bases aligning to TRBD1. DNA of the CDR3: TGTGCCAGCTCACGGGACAGCATTCATACGCAGTATTTT. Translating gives CASSRDSIHTQYF.